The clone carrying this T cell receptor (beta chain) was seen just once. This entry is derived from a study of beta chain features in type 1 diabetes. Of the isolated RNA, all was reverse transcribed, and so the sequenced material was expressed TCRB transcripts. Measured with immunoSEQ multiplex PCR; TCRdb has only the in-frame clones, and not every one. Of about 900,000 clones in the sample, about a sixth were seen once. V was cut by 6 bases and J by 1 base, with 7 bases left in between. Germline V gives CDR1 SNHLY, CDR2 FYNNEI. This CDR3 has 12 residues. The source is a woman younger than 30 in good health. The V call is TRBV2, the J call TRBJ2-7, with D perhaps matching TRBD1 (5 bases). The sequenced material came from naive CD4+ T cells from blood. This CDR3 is CASSRVSYEQYF. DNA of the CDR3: TGTGCCAGCAGCAGGGTTTCCTACGAGCAGTACTTC.